Described below is a single T cell receptor (beta chain) sequence and its context. The target antigen is unknown. The data were taken from a study of OX40 agonist ivuxolimab in advanced cancers. Study in general: A male proportion of 82.7% was recorded, with mean age around 60 years and range roughly 23 to 79. Partial responses were achieved by three patients: one hepatocellular carcinoma, two cutaneous melanoma. Study outcomes and limitations: Relative to CD4+ cells, CD8+ T cells on average had more expanded clones. With doses of 0.1-3.0 mg/kg, partial responders showed among the lowest clonal expansion.

Libraries were prepared by immunoSEQ multiplex PCR; TCRdb keeps only in-frame clonotypes and omits some of them. The sample includes 81,000 or so clones, more than 85% seen only once; the top ten take around an eighth. The TCR sequence derives from an adult with an advanced solid tumor such as melanoma, head and neck, liver or kidney cancer. Sequencing used CD4+ or CD8+ T cells sorted from blood, obtained in a trial of the OX40 agonist ivuxolimab.

The DNA for the CDR3 is TGTGCCAGCAGTCCAGAGAACACCGGGGAGCTGTTTTTT. Its translation is CASSPENTGELFF. The chain couples TRBV27 to TRBJ2-2; D unclear. The CDR3 consists of 13 residues. Trimming cost V 5 bases and J 1 base, with 5 bases left between them. The germline V gene encodes CDR1 MNHEY and CDR2 SMNVEV (reference sequence).